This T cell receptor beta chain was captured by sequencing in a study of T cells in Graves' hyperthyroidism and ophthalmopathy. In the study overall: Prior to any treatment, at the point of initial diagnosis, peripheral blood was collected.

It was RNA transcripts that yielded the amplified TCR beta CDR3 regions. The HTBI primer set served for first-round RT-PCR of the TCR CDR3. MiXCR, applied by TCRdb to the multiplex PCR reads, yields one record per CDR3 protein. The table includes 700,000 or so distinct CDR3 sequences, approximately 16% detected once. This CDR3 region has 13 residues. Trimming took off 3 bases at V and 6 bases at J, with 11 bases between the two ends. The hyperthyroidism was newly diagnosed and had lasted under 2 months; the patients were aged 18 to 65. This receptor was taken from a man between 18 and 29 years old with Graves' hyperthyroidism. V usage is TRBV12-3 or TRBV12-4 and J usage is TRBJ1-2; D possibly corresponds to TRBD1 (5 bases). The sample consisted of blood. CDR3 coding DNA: TGTGCCAGCAGTTTGATAGGGGAAGATGGCTACACCTTC. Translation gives CASSLIGEDGYTF.